The clone carrying this T cell receptor beta chain appeared a single time. Its antigen is not known. This specimen comes from a study of CD4+ T cells in melanoma. Notes on the study in general: CD8+ T cell, macrophage and B cell function reportedly correlated with neoantigen-specific CD4+ T cells.

Generated by immunoSEQ multiplex PCR, the TCRdb table keeps only in-frame clones and is missing some. The sample has 110,000 to 150,000 clones, 85% to 95% seen once; the top ten hold 1.5%. Trimming cost V 5 bases and J 0 bases, with 10 bases left between them. The germline V gene encodes CDR1 SQVTM and CDR2 ANQGSEA. CDR3 length: 13 residues. The rearrangement joins TRBV29-1 to TRBJ1-1, with no clear D. The TCR was taken from a human donor with melanoma. In nucleotides, the CDR3 is TGCAGCGTTTCGGGCAGGATGAACACTGAAGCTTTCTTT. Translated: CSVSGRMNTEAFF.